The 32 T cell receptor beta chains given below trace back to one sample, sequenced in a study of blood T cell repertoires in COVID-19. Measured with immunoSEQ multiplex PCR; TCRdb has only the in-frame clones, and not every one. The sample gives 320,000 or so clones, about 88% of which show up once; roughly 1% is in the top ten. The sample was PBMCs or T cells enriched from blood (not recorded which). These receptors were taken from a woman aged 30 to 39 who had recovered from COVID-19.

This clone was recorded only once. The rearrangement links TRBV6-1 to TRBJ1-6; 12 positions match TRBD1. The CDR3 is 16 amino acids. Trimming removed 2 bases from V and 9 bases from J; junction bases left unmatched: 5. Germline CDR1 MNHNS, CDR2 SASEGT. The CDR3 region is CASSENGDRGPSPLHF. CDR3 sequence (DNA): TGTGCCAGCAGTGAAAATGGGGACAGGGGGCCTTCACCCCTCCACTTT.

This sequence joins TRBV27 and TRBJ2-3; D is possibly TRBD1 (5 bases). The V gene lost 5 bases and the J gene lost 3 bases, with 6 bases spanning the gap. Germline CDR1 and CDR2: MNHEY and SMNVEV (reference sequence). The CDR3 runs to 12 residues. CDR3 residues: CASSGATDTQYF. The CDR3 DNA sequence: TGTGCCAGCAGTGGGGCGACAGATACGCAGTATTTT.

The chain employs TRBV5-1 and TRBJ1-1; the D is unclear. The germline V gene has CDR1 SGHRS and CDR2 YFSETQ. CDR3 length: 14 amino acids. V lost 4 bases and J lost 1, with 11 bases in between. CDR3 nucleotides: TGCGCCAGCAGCCGACTAACCCAGAACACTGAAGCTTTCTTT. Protein sequence: CASSRLTQNTEAFF.

The chain recombines TRBV12-3 or TRBV12-4 with TRBJ1-1; D gene unclear. The CDR3 has 12 amino acids. Trimming shortened V by 3 bases and J by 5 bases, and 7 bases separated the two germline ends. This CDR3 reads CASSFPGTEAFF. In nucleotides, the CDR3 is TGTGCCAGCAGTTTTCCCGGGACTGAAGCTTTCTTT.

The gene calls are TRBV19 and TRBJ1-5, with 8 positions matching TRBD1. This CDR3 region has 17 residues. Germline lookup yields CDR1 LNHDA and CDR2 SQIVND (reference sequence). With V trimmed by 5 bases and J by 2 bases, 11 bases remained unmatched. CDR3 in amino acids: CASSYHQGADGNQPQHF. CDR3 DNA sequence: TGTGCCAGTAGTTATCATCAGGGGGCGGATGGCAATCAGCCCCAGCATTTT.

This chain uses TRBV15 with TRBJ1-1, with TRBD1 as a possible D gene (5 bases). Germline V gene lookup returns CDR1 LNHNV and CDR2 YYDKDF (reference sequence). Trimming left V 4 bases short and J 3 bases short, with 6 bases between. This CDR3 contains 12 residues. CDR3 DNA: TGTGCCACCAGCACGGGGGACACTGAAGCTTTCTTT. Protein product: CATSTGDTEAFF. Filled out from reference TRBV15 and TRBJ1-1, the complete variable domain reads DAMVIQNPRYQVTQFGKPVTLSCSQTLNHNVMYWYQQKSSQAPKLLFHYYDKDFNNEADTPDNFQSRRPNTSFCFLDIRSPGLGDTAMYLCATSTGDTEAFFGQGTRLTVV.

The chain links TRBV29-1 to TRBJ1-1; D is uncertain. In germline, CDR1 is SQVTM, CDR2 ANQGSEA. Trimming took 7 bases from V and 2 from J, leaving 14 bases between them. The CDR3 contains 13 residues. The CDR3 coding sequence is TGCAGCGGCTACTGGAGGCCTAACACTGAAGCTTTCTTT. Translation: CSGYWRPNTEAFF.

This sequence joins TRBV10-3 and TRBJ2-2; no clear D gene. The CDR3 totals 13 residues. Germline V lookup: CDR1 ENHRY, CDR2 SYGVKD. The V gene lost 7 bases and the J gene lost 2 bases, with 8 bases spanning the gap. CDR3 nucleotide sequence: TGTGCCATCAAAACTAAAAACACCGGGGAGCTGTTTTTT. Residues: CAIKTKNTGELFF.

The chain uses TRBV18 and TRBJ2-7, with a tentative D call TRBD2 (7 bases). Trimming cost V 0 bases and J 7 bases, with 16 bases left between them. Germline lookup yields CDR1 KGHSH and CDR2 LQKENI. The CDR3 sequence is 15 residues long. DNA of the CDR3: TGTGCCAGCTCACCACCCCGGGGGGCTTGGGGGGAGCAGTACTTC. This gives the protein CASSPPRGAWGEQYF.

CDR3 in DNA: TGTGCCTGGGGGCCTCGGACAGGTACTAACTATGGCTACACCTTC. This encodes CAWGPRTGTNYGYTF. The chain combines TRBV30 with TRBJ1-2; 7 bases agree with TRBD1. The CDR3 contains 15 residues. Trimming removed 5 bases from V and 0 bases from J; junction bases left unmatched: 9. The germline CDR1 and CDR2 sequences are GTSNPN and SVGIG (reference sequence).

The chain uses TRBV15 and TRBJ1-3; tentatively, D is TRBD1 (6 bases). V was trimmed by 3 bases and J by 0 bases, leaving 12 bases between them. The CDR3 spans 16 residues. Germline loops: CDR1 LNHNV, CDR2 YYDKDF (reference sequence). This CDR3 reads CATSRDRISSGNTIYF. The CDR3 bases are TGTGCCACCAGCAGGGACAGAATCAGCTCTGGAAACACCATATATTTT.

The chain combines TRBV7-2 with TRBJ1-4; D is uncertain. This CDR3 region has 13 residues. Germline V gene sequence: CDR1 SGHTA, CDR2 FQGNSA. Trimming took off 2 bases at V and 8 bases at J, with 9 bases between the two ends. The CDR3 loop reads CASSLLGREKLFF. The CDR3, as DNA: TGTGCCAGCAGCTTATTGGGGAGGGAAAAACTGTTTTTT.

CDR3 coding DNA: TGTGCCAGCAGTACAGGATCCGCGCTTAGGGCCCTCCACTTT. It specifies CASSTGSALRALHF. The chain employs TRBV28 and TRBJ1-6, with D perhaps TRBD1 (5 bases). V lost 5 bases and J 14 bases, leaving 19 bases between the germline ends. The CDR3 extends over 14 amino acids. In germline, CDR1 is MDHEN, CDR2 SYDVKM.

The CDR3 nucleotides read TGTGCCAGCAGCTTAGCGACAGGGGGCCGAACCTACGAGCAGTACTTC. Protein product: CASSLATGGRTYEQYF. The genes are TRBV7-9 and TRBJ2-7; 10 nucleotides line up with TRBD1. CDR3 length: 16 residues. J gave up 2 bases and V 0 bases, and 4 bases lay outside the gene matches. The germline V gene has CDR1 SEHNR and CDR2 FQNEAQ (reference sequence).

The chain recombines TRBV6-5 with TRBJ1-3; D unresolved. The CDR3 has 12 residues. The V and J ends lost 8 bases and 5 bases respectively, with 10 bases between them. Germline V gene sequence: CDR1 MNHEY, CDR2 SVGAGI. DNA of the CDR3: TGTGCCAGCTTCCTAAACCGAAACACCATATATTTT. Translation gives CASFLNRNTIYF.

This chain uses TRBV5-4 with TRBJ2-5, with a tentative D call TRBD1 (8 bases). Germline-derived CDR1 and CDR2 are SGHNT and YYREEE (reference sequence). Trimming took off 4 bases at V and 3 bases at J, with 19 bases between the two ends. The CDR3 consists of 16 residues. As DNA, the CDR3 is TGTGCCAGCAGCAAGACAGCGGGACAGGAGAAAGAGACCCAGTACTTC. It yields the protein CASSKTAGQEKETQYF.

This clone was observed once. V gene TRBV29-1 combines with J gene TRBJ1-4, with D possibly being TRBD1 (5 bases). This CDR3 comprises 16 residues. Trimming shortened V by 4 bases and J by 0 bases, and 15 bases separated the two germline ends. CDR1 SQVTM and CDR2 ANQGSEA come from the germline V gene. Here the CDR3 reads CSVVMRLGATNEKLFF. The CDR3, as DNA: TGCAGCGTTGTGATGCGGTTAGGGGCAACTAATGAAAAACTGTTTTTT. The full variable domain, rest sourced from reference TRBV29-1 and TRBJ1-4, is SAVISQKPSRDICQRGTSLTIQCQVDSQVTMMFWYRQQPGQSLTLIATANQGSEATYESGFVIDKFPISRPNLTFSTLTVSNMSPEDSSIYLCSVVMRLGATNEKLFFGSGTQLSVL.

V is TRBV27 and J is TRBJ1-2, with 7 bases fitting TRBD1. The CDR3 is 15 amino acids. Losses at the gene ends were 2 bases for V and 8 bases for J; bases not matched to a gene: 11. Germline CDR1 and CDR2: MNHEY and SMNVEV (reference sequence). In DNA form, the CDR3 reads TGTGCCAGCAGTTTAGAGGGGGCCGCCTTGGGGGGCTACACCTTC. Translating gives CASSLEGAALGGYTF.

Concerning this clone itself: A read error may explain this, as a much larger clone is one base away. The same CDR3 can be traced to other DNA sequences in this sample. The chain combines TRBV27 with TRBJ2-7; D call uncertain. Germline V CDR1 and CDR2: MNHEY, SMNVEV (reference sequence). Trimming shortened V by 2 bases and J by 1 base, and 6 bases separated the two germline ends. The CDR3 consists of 13 residues. Here the CDR3 reads CASSLTSSYEQYF. The DNA of the CDR3 is TGTGCCAGCAGTTTAACGAGTTCCTACGAGCAGTACTTC.

CDR3 sequence (DNA): TGTGCCACCAGCAGCCGGACAGGGGTCAACTCACCCCTCCACTTT. Amino acid sequence: CATSSRTGVNSPLHF. The V call is TRBV15, the J call TRBJ1-6; 9 bases are shared with TRBD1. The CDR3 extends over 15 amino acids. Germline loops: CDR1 LNHNV, CDR2 YYDKDF (reference sequence). The junction had 7 bases not matched to a gene; V was cut back by 3 bases and J by 10 bases.

The CDR3 loop is CASSLFRGTDPEAFF. In nucleotides, the CDR3 is TGTGCCAGCAGTTTATTTAGGGGGACAGACCCTGAAGCTTTCTTT. The chain links TRBV28 to TRBJ1-1; TRBD1 agrees at 7 bases. V lost 1 base and J lost 6; bases outside the gene matches: 8. The CDR3 loop spans 15 amino acids. Germline V gene data show CDR1 as MDHEN and CDR2 as SYDVKM.

The chain recombines TRBV24-1 with TRBJ2-2; no clear D. The CDR3 loop spans 14 amino acids. Germline CDR1 reads KGHDR; CDR2 reads SFDVKD. V was pared by 8 bases and J by 1 base, with 10 bases between. CDR3 sequence reads: CATTSAGNTGELFF. DNA of the CDR3: TGTGCCACCACATCCGCAGGGAACACCGGGGAGCTGTTTTTT.

This clone was found once. The chain recombines TRBV24-1 with TRBJ2-1; TRBD2 matches at 10 bases. V lost 2 bases to trimming and J lost 2 bases; unmatched junction nucleotides: 2. Per the germline V gene, CDR1 is KGHDR and CDR2 is SFDVKD. This CDR3 comprises 16 residues. The CDR3, as DNA: TGTGCCACCAGTGATTCAAGCGGGGGGGCCTACAATGAGCAGTTCTTC. Encoded protein: CATSDSSGGAYNEQFF.

The chain is built from TRBV5-1 and TRBJ2-3; 12 nucleotides line up with TRBD2. The CDR3 loop spans 17 amino acids. Germline loops: CDR1 SGHRS, CDR2 YFSETQ. V dropped 4 bases and J dropped 2; count of bases not matched to a gene: 8. CDR3 coding DNA: TGCGCCAGCAGCGACCGACTAGCGGGGGCCTCCACAGATACGCAGTATTTT. Protein product: CASSDRLAGASTDTQYF.

The rearrangement uses TRBV7-2 and TRBJ2-3; TRBD2 agrees at 12 bases. J gave up 3 bases and V 2 bases, and 6 bases lay outside the gene matches. This CDR3 region has 17 residues. Germline V gives CDR1 SGHTA, CDR2 FQGNSA. The CDR3 sequence is CASSLRTSGVSTDTQYF. The DNA of the CDR3 is TGTGCCAGCAGCTTAAGGACTAGCGGGGTATCGACAGATACGCAGTATTTT.

The chain is built from TRBV4-3 and TRBJ2-4, with TRBD1 matching 7 bases. V lost 1 base and J lost 3; bases outside the gene matches: 6. The CDR3 is 16 amino acids. Germline V gene data show CDR1 as LGHNA and CDR2 as YSLEER. The CDR3 DNA follows: TGCGCCAGCAGCCAAGTAAGGGGGCTTGACAAAAACATTCAGTACTTC. This sequence encodes CASSQVRGLDKNIQYF.

The genes are TRBV11-2 and TRBJ2-5, with TRBD2 matching over 11 bases. The CDR3 loop spans 15 amino acids. Germline loops: CDR1 SGHAT, CDR2 FQNNGV. The V gene end was trimmed by 2 bases and the J gene end by 3 bases; junction bases not matched to a gene: 2. The chain's CDR3 is CASSLTGLAEETQYF. The CDR3 nucleotides are TGTGCCAGCAGCTTAACGGGACTAGCGGAAGAGACCCAGTACTTC.

This clone was detected once. The gene calls are TRBV3-1 (or the pseudogene TRBV3-2) and TRBJ1-3, with 8 nucleotides matching TRBD1. Germline V gene data show CDR1 as LGHDT and CDR2 as YNNKEL (reference sequence). The CDR3 extends over 17 amino acids. V trimming: 4 bases; J trimming: 2 bases; junction bases outside the gene matches: 10. In DNA, the CDR3 is TGTGCCAGCAGCCGAGTCCCGGACAGGGTGGCTGGAAACACCATATATTTT. Residues: CASSRVPDRVAGNTIYF.

The CDR3 region is CAKQGVGNTEAFF. In nucleotides, the CDR3 is TGTGCCAAACAGGGGGTAGGGAACACTGAAGCTTTCTTT. This chain joins TRBV21-1 and TRBJ1-1; the D call TRBD1 from the table was never checked on the DNA. TRBV21-1 is termed a pseudogene. The CDR3 spans 13 residues.

This chain joins TRBV28 and TRBJ1-2; no clear D gene. V lost 4 bases and J lost 8, with 11 bases in between. The CDR3 totals 12 residues. Germline CDR1 MDHEN, CDR2 SYDVKM. Written as DNA, the CDR3 is TGTGCCAGCAGTTCATTAAACAACGGCTACACCTTC. Its translation: CASSSLNNGYTF.

V usage is TRBV12-3 or TRBV12-4 and J usage is TRBJ2-5; TRBD2 might be the D (7 bases). Trimming cost V 8 bases and J 4 bases, with 14 bases left between them. The CDR3 extends over 13 amino acids. CDR3 sequence: CASGYREGETQYF. For the CDR3, the DNA is TGTGCCAGCGGGTACAGGGAGGGAGAGACCCAGTACTTC.

The chain is built from TRBV19 and TRBJ2-7, with TRBD1 matching 10 bases. The V and J ends lost 7 bases and 2 bases, in that order; junction bases with no gene match: 5. The V gene's germline CDR1 is LNHDA and CDR2 SQIVND (reference sequence). The CDR3 has 14 amino acids. The CDR3 region is CASTPGQGTYEQYF. Here the CDR3 DNA reads TGTGCCAGTACTCCGGGACAGGGGACCTACGAGCAGTACTTC.